These 23 T cell receptor beta chains came from one sample sequenced in a study of blood T cell repertoires in COVID-19. Libraries were prepared by immunoSEQ multiplex PCR; TCRdb keeps only in-frame clonotypes and omits some of them. The sample holds more than 70,000 clones, about nine tenths seen once. The sample taken for sequencing was peripheral blood. These receptors originate from a man between 45 and 60 years old with active or convalescent COVID-19.

The V gene is TRBV18, the J gene TRBJ2-4, with 9 bases aligning to TRBD1. Germline V gene sequence: CDR1 KGHSH, CDR2 LQKENI. The CDR3 sequence is 15 residues long. The V gene end was trimmed by 6 bases and the J gene end by 6 bases; junction bases not matched to a gene: 9. The CDR3 is CASSPGTGFGNIQYF. The CDR3 DNA reads TGTGCCAGCTCGCCCGGGACAGGGTTCGGAAACATTCAGTACTTC.

V gene TRBV7-2 combines with J gene TRBJ2-1; TRBD2 matches 12 bases. This CDR3 is 15 amino acids long. Losses at the gene ends were 5 bases for V and 7 bases for J; bases not matched to a gene: 6. Germline V CDR1 and CDR2: SGHTA, FQGNSA. The CDR3 DNA follows: TGTGCCAGCAGCCTCCTAGCGGGGGGGTTTAATGAGCAGTTCTTC. Its protein product is CASSLLAGGFNEQFF.

The rearrangement links TRBV19 to TRBJ2-5; 7 positions agree with TRBD2. The junction had 9 bases not matched to a gene; V was cut back by 6 bases and J by 2 bases. This CDR3 is 15 amino acids long. Germline V gives CDR1 LNHDA, CDR2 SQIVND (reference sequence). CDR3: CASSRRGGEQETQYF. The DNA of the CDR3 is TGTGCCAGTAGCAGGAGGGGAGGGGAACAAGAGACCCAGTACTTC.

This chain links TRBV24-1 with TRBJ1-4; 7 bases line up with TRBD1. The length of the CDR3 is 13 residues. CDR1 is KGHDR and CDR2 is SFDVKD in the germline V gene. Trimming at V came to 5 bases and at J to 8 bases, leaving 4 bases not matched to a gene. For the CDR3, the DNA is TGTGCCACCAGTGGGCAGGGGGGAGAAAAACTGTTTTTT. Encoded protein: CATSGQGGEKLFF.

As regards this clone: The junction shows a germline mismatch at one end, possibly a read error. The chain combines TRBV19 with TRBJ1-5, with a possible D match to TRBD1 (6 bases). In germline, CDR1 is LNHDA, CDR2 SQIVND (reference sequence). The CDR3 contains 16 residues. The CDR3 spells CASTITGSFGNQPQHF. DNA of the CDR3: TGTGCCAGTACTATAACAGGGTCCTTCGGCAATCAGCCCCAGCATTTT.

The chain carries TRBV5-6 and TRBJ2-7; maybe TRBD1 (5 bases). This CDR3 comprises 15 residues. Germline V gene sequence: CDR1 SGHDT, CDR2 YYEEEE. Trimming took 0 bases from V and 0 from J, leaving 10 bases between them. The CDR3 loop reads CASSLGAGFSYEQYF. In DNA form, the CDR3 reads TGTGCCAGCAGCTTGGGGGCAGGGTTCTCCTACGAGCAGTACTTC.

Only one count was recorded for this clone. This sequence joins TRBV5-1 and TRBJ1-2; D uncertain. This CDR3 spans 13 amino acids. Trimming took off 4 bases at V and 7 bases at J, with 14 bases between the two ends. In germline, CDR1 is SGHRS, CDR2 YFSETQ. The CDR3: CASSGEGRIGYTF. The CDR3 region has the DNA TGCGCCAGCAGCGGCGAGGGTCGAATTGGCTACACCTTC.

The chain is built from TRBV10-2 and TRBJ1-6; D call uncertain. Trimming cost V 3 bases and J 9 bases, with 9 bases left between them. Germline CDR1 reads WSHSY; CDR2 reads SAAADI. This CDR3 spans 13 amino acids. As DNA, the CDR3 is TGCGCCAGCAGTGAAGCCGGGGTTTCACCCCTCCACTTT. Its protein is CASSEAGVSPLHF.

Note on this clone: The identical CDR3 is also encoded by other nucleotide sequences in the sample. The chain carries TRBV18 and TRBJ1-1; 8 nucleotides match TRBD1. From germline, CDR1 is KGHSH and CDR2 LQKENI. Trimming at V came to 3 bases and at J to 3 bases, leaving 0 bases not matched to a gene. The CDR3 has 13 residues. The CDR3 DNA reads as TGTGCCAGCTCACCGACAGGGGACACTGAAGCTTTCTTT. It is translated as CASSPTGDTEAFF.

Comments on this clone: At the DNA level, this CDR3 is encoded by other sequences in the same sample as well. The V call is TRBV2, the J call TRBJ2-3; TRBD1 matches at 8 bases. The germline CDR1 and CDR2 sequences are SNHLY and FYNNEI. The CDR3 covers 15 residues. The ends lost 2 bases at V and 2 bases at J; junction bases unmatched: 3. CDR3 sequence (DNA): TGTGCCAGCAGTGAAAGACAGGGGAACACAGATACGCAGTATTTT. Protein: CASSERQGNTDTQYF.

This clone has ten or more counts. Here the CDR3 DNA reads TGTGCCGGCCGACAGGGGACTCAGCCCCAGCATTTT. Residues: CAGRQGTQPQHF. V and J are TRBV28 and TRBJ1-5; 8 nucleotides line up with TRBD1. The CDR3 covers 12 residues. Trimming removed 11 bases from V and 6 bases from J; junction bases left unmatched: 6. CDR1 and CDR2 (germline): MDHEN, SYDVKM.

The rearrangement joins TRBV5-8 to TRBJ1-5; no reliable D call. CDR3 length equals 15 residues. The germline CDR1 and CDR2 sequences are SGHTS and YDEGEE. Trimming took 0 bases from V and 4 from J, leaving 11 bases between them. The CDR3 is CASSLDGERNQPQHF. The CDR3 DNA reads TGTGCCAGCAGCTTGGACGGGGAACGGAATCAGCCCCAGCATTTT.

This clone was seen a single time. The chain is built from TRBV4-1 and TRBJ1-6; TRBD1 matches 9 bases. Trimming at V came to 0 bases and at J to 7 bases, leaving 13 bases not matched to a gene. Germline loops: CDR1 MGHRA, CDR2 YSYEKL. The CDR3 covers 19 residues. CDR3 bases: TGCGCCAGCAGCCAAGAAGGGGGTGGGGACAGGGTACGGAATTCACCCCTCCACTTT. Translation: CASSQEGGGDRVRNSPLHF.

This clone has only one observation. This chain links TRBV9 with TRBJ1-2, with a tentative D call TRBD1 (5 bases). This CDR3 is 13 amino acids long. The V and J ends lost 3 bases and 6 bases respectively, with 12 bases between them. CDR1 and CDR2 from the germline V gene are SGDLS and YYNGEE. The CDR3 protein is CASSGGGPHGYTF. In DNA form, the CDR3 reads TGTGCCAGCAGCGGCGGGGGACCCCATGGCTACACCTTC.

The chain has TRBV19 and TRBJ2-1; D remains unclear. The CDR3 has 15 amino acids. Trimming stripped 0 bases from V and 4 bases from J, with 10 bases between. Germline values: CDR1 LNHDA, CDR2 SQIVND (reference sequence). CDR3 residues: CASSIEPGFYNEQFF. As DNA, the CDR3 is TGTGCCAGTAGTATAGAGCCCGGGTTTTACAATGAGCAGTTCTTC.

The rearrangement joins TRBV29-1 to TRBJ2-1, with TRBD2 matching 13 bases. The CDR3 totals 15 residues. Looked up from germline, CDR1 is SQVTM and CDR2 is ANQGSEA. V trimming: 7 bases; J trimming: 6 bases; junction bases outside the gene matches: 9. CDR3 coding DNA: TGCAGCGCCGTTACTAGCGGGGGGGCGGTCAATGAGCAGTTCTTC. Residues: CSAVTSGGAVNEQFF.

The V and J genes are TRBV29-1 and TRBJ1-5; no firm D call. CDR1 and CDR2 from the germline V gene are SQVTM and ANQGSEA. The CDR3 consists of 14 residues. The V gene lost 6 bases and the J gene lost 2 bases, with 14 bases spanning the gap. The chain's CDR3 is CSVALGVGNQPQHF. Written as DNA, the CDR3 is TGCAGCGTGGCGCTCGGGGTCGGCAATCAGCCCCAGCATTTT. Using reference TRBV29-1 and TRBJ1-5 for the parts outside the CDR3, the full variable domain is SAVISQKPSRDICQRGTSLTIQCQVDSQVTMMFWYRQQPGQSLTLIATANQGSEATYESGFVIDKFPISRPNLTFSTLTVSNMSPEDSSIYLCSVALGVGNQPQHFGDGTRLSIL.

The V and J genes are TRBV4-3 and TRBJ2-1, with 10 bases identical to TRBD1. CDR1 and CDR2 (germline): LGHNA, YSLEER. CDR3 length equals 15 residues. Germline trimming cut 3 bases from V and 7 bases from J; bases unmatched to any gene: 6. The CDR3 protein is CASSHRDRGDNEQFF. CDR3 in DNA: TGCGCCAGCAGCCACCGGGACAGGGGTGATAATGAGCAGTTCTTC.

This chain joins TRBV7-2 and TRBJ1-2, with TRBD1 matching 9 bases. The CDR3 extends over 13 amino acids. After removal of 5 bases from V and 7 bases from J, the junction contained 5 bases not matched to a gene. Germline V CDR1 and CDR2: SGHTA, FQGNSA. The CDR3 loop reads CASSLDRGSGYTF. The CDR3 nucleotides are TGTGCCAGCAGCCTAGACAGGGGGAGTGGCTACACCTTC.

The chain carries TRBV6-5 and TRBJ1-5, with unresolved D. V lost 6 bases, J lost 4 bases, and 13 bases lay in between. This CDR3 has 14 residues. Looked up from germline, CDR1 is MNHEY and CDR2 is SVGAGI. As DNA, the CDR3 is TGTGCCAGCAGGGCCCCGGGGAGTAATCAGCCCCAGCATTTT. This encodes CASRAPGSNQPQHF.

This chain joins TRBV5-1 and TRBJ2-5, with no clear D. The germline V gene encodes CDR1 SGHRS and CDR2 YFSETQ. Between the trimmed V and J ends, which lost 6 bases and 1 base, there was a span of 19 bases. There are 16 residues in the CDR3. CDR3: CASKVNLQAIQETQYF. The CDR3 coding sequence is TGCGCCAGCAAGGTTAATCTGCAGGCGATCCAAGAGACCCAGTACTTC.

The V and J genes are TRBV6-5 and TRBJ2-3, with a possible D match to TRBD1 (6 bases). Trimming stripped 6 bases from V and 3 bases from J, with 13 bases between. The V gene's germline CDR1 is MNHEY and CDR2 SVGAGI. This CDR3 spans 14 amino acids. The CDR3 loop is CASSDRWWTDTQYF. CDR3 nucleotide sequence: TGTGCCAGCAGCGACAGGTGGTGGACAGATACGCAGTATTTT.

The chain uses TRBV5-1 and TRBJ1-2, with D maybe TRBD1 (6 bases). Germline V gives CDR1 SGHRS, CDR2 YFSETQ. V lost 4 bases and J lost 5, with 12 bases in between. The CDR3 has 13 amino acids. This CDR3 reads CASSGQPEYGYTF. The CDR3 DNA reads as TGCGCCAGCAGCGGACAGCCTGAATATGGCTACACCTTC.